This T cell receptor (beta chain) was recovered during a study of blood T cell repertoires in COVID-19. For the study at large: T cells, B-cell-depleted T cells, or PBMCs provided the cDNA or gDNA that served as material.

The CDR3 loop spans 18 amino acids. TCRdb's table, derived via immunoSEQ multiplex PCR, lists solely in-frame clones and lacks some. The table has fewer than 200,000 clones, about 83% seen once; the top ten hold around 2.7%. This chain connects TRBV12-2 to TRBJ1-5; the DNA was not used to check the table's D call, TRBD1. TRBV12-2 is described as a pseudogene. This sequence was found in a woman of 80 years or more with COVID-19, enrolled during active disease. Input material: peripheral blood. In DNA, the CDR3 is TGTGCAAGTCGCTTAGTTGGCGGGACAGAAATTAGCAATCAGCCCCAGCATTTT. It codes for CASRLVGGTEISNQPQHF.